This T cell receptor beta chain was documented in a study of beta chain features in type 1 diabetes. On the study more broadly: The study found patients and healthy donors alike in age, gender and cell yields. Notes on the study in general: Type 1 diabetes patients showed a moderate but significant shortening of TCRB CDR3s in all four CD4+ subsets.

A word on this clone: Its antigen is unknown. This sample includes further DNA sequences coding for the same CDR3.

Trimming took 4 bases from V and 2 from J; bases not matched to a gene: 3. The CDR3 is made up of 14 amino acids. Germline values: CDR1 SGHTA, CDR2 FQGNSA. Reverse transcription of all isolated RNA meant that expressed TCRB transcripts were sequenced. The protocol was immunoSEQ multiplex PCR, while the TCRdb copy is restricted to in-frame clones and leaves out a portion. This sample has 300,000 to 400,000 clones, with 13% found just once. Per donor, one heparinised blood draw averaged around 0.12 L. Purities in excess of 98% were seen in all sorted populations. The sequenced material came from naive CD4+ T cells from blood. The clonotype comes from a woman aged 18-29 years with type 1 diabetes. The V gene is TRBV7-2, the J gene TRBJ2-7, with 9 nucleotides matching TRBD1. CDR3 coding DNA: TGTGCCAGCAGCTCCGGGACAGGGCCCTACGAGCAGTACGTC. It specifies CASSSGTGPYEQYV.